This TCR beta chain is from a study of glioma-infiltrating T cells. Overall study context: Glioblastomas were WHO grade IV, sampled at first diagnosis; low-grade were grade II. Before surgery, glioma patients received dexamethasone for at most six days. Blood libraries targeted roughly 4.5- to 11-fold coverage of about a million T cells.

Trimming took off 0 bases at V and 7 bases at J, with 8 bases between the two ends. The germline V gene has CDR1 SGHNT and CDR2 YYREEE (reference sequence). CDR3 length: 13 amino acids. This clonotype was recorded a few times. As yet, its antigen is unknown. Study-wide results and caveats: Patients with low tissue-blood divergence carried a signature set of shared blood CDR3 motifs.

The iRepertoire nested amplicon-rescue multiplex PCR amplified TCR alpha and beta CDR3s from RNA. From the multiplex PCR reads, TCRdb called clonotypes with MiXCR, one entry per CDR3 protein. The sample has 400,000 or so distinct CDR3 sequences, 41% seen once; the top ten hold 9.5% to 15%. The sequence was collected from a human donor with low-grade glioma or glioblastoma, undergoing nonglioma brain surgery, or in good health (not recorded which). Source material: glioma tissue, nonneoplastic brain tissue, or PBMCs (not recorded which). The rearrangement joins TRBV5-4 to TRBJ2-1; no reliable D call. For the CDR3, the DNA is TGTGCCAGCAGCTTGGTAGGCTGGAATGAGCAGTTCTTC. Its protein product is CASSLVGWNEQFF.